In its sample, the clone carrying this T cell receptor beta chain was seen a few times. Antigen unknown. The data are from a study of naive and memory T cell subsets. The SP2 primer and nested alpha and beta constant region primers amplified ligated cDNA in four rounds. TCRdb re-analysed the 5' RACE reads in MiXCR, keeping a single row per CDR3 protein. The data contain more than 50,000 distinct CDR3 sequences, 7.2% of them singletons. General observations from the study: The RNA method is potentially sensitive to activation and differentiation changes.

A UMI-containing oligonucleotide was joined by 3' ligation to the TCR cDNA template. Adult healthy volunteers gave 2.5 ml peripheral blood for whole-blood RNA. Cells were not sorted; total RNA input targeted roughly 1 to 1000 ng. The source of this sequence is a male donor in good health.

Here the CDR3 DNA reads TGCAGCGTTTCGGCCTACGAGGGCTACGAGCAGTACTTC. This translates into CSVSAYEGYEQYF. The V call is TRBV29-1, the J call TRBJ2-7, with TRBD2 as a possible D gene (5 bases). Trimming removed 5 bases at V and 3 bases at J, with 14 bases between. Germline CDR1 reads SQVTM; CDR2 reads ANQGSEA. The CDR3 is 13 residues long.